This TCR beta chain originates from a study of T cell responses to AZD1222 COVID-19 vaccine. TCRdb's copy holds only in-frame clones and misses some; the assay was immunoSEQ multiplex PCR. Of around 78,000 clones listed, roughly 90% are singletons. In germline, CDR1 is MRHNA, CDR2 SNTAGT. Unmatched junction bases numbered 3, after V lost 4 bases and J lost 7 bases. The CDR3 covers 13 residues. This receptor was identified in an adult in good health. The rearrangement joins TRBV6-4 to TRBJ1-5, with TRBD1 matching 8 bases. The sequences come from peripheral blood, collected on day 0 of AZD1222 vaccination. The CDR3 reads CASSAGGGQPQHF. CDR3 sequence (DNA): TGTGCCAGCAGTGCAGGGGGCGGCCAGCCCCAGCATTTT.